Below are 11 T cell receptor beta chains sequenced from a single sample in a study of cytomegalovirus exposure and HLA in healthy donors. The PCR used 60 Vbeta and 13 Jbeta primers. The data were produced by immunoSEQ multiplex PCR, yet TCRdb's version contains in-frame clones alone and is incomplete. The sample totals some 30,000 clones; its top ten clones hold 3.5% to 5%. Sequenced material: PBMCs. These receptors came from a woman aged 40-49 years in good health and CMV-seropositive.

The J gene is TRBJ2-3, the V gene TRBV30, with D tentatively TRBD2 (6 bases). Trimming pared 1 base from V and 0 bases from J, leaving 11 bases between. The CDR3 spans 15 residues. Germline values: CDR1 GTSNPN, CDR2 SVGIG (reference sequence). The CDR3 nucleotides are TGTGCCTGGAGTGCTAGCGATACTAGCACAGATACGCAGTATTTT. This translates into CAWSASDTSTDTQYF.

Concerning this clone itself: The junction does not match germline at one end; this may be a read error. V and J are TRBV18 and TRBJ1-1; 8 bases match TRBD1. This CDR3 comprises 16 residues. The germline V gene encodes CDR1 KGHSH and CDR2 LQKENI. The CDR3 DNA reads TGTGCCAGCGCACCACGACAGGGGAGTGAGAACACTGAAGCTTTCTTT. Amino acid sequence: CASAPRQGSENTEAFF.

The V gene is TRBV11-2, the J gene TRBJ2-7, with TRBD2 identical over 12 bases. This CDR3 is built from 15 residues. V was clipped by 4 bases and J by 6 bases; unmatched bases: 7. In germline, CDR1 is SGHAT, CDR2 FQNNGV. The CDR3 coding sequence is TGTGCCAGCAGCTATGTGACTAGCGGGAGTCTCGAGCAGTACTTC. Translation: CASSYVTSGSLEQYF.

J is TRBJ1-5 and V is TRBV7-9; 7 bases map to TRBD1. This CDR3 region has 17 residues. Per germline, CDR1 SEHNR and CDR2 FQNEAQ (reference sequence). V shed 5 bases, J shed 3 bases, and the junction held 13 bases outside the gene matches. The CDR3 here is CASSPKGTEISNQPQHF. CDR3 nucleotide sequence: TGTGCCAGCAGCCCAAAGGGGACAGAAATATCCAATCAGCCCCAGCATTTT.

The chain carries TRBV10-3 and TRBJ2-1, with TRBD2 matching over 11 bases. The germline V gene has CDR1 ENHRY and CDR2 SYGVKD. Trimming took 4 bases from V and 5 from J; bases not matched to a gene: 7. This CDR3 has 16 amino acids. CDR3 amino acids: CAISGGLAETDNEQFF. CDR3 bases: TGTGCCATCAGTGGGGGACTAGCGGAAACCGACAATGAGCAGTTCTTC.

V usage is TRBV19 and J usage is TRBJ1-5; 10 nucleotides line up with TRBD1. The CDR3 runs 16 residues. Germline-derived CDR1 and CDR2 are LNHDA and SQIVND (reference sequence). The ends lost 3 bases at V and 2 bases at J; junction bases unmatched: 4. The CDR3 loop reads CASSMTGGDGNQPQHF. CDR3 nucleotides: TGTGCCAGTAGTATGACAGGGGGCGACGGCAATCAGCCCCAGCATTTT.

V usage is TRBV7-8 and J usage is TRBJ2-7, with D perhaps matching TRBD1 (6 bases). CDR1 is SGHVS, CDR2 FQNEAQ, per germline. CDR3 length equals 15 residues. V was shortened by 5 bases and J by 3 bases, with 17 bases between the two germline ends. CDR3 protein: CASSPSGTTLYEQYF. In nucleotides, the CDR3 is TGTGCCAGCAGCCCCTCCGGGACAACACTCTACGAGCAGTACTTC.

The J gene is TRBJ2-7, the V gene TRBV7-2, with no clear D. This CDR3 is 12 amino acids long. V was clipped by 3 bases and J by 2 bases, with 5 bases between them. Per the germline V gene, CDR1 is SGHTA and CDR2 is FQGNSA. CDR3 coding DNA: TGTGCCAGCAGCTTTACAGCCTACGAGCAGTACTTC. It specifies CASSFTAYEQYF.

This chain connects TRBV4-1 to TRBJ2-7; TRBD1 aligns across 9 bases. This CDR3 spans 14 amino acids. V lost 3 bases to trimming and J lost 2 bases; unmatched junction nucleotides: 2. Germline V CDR1 and CDR2: MGHRA, YSYEKL. CDR3 sequence reads: CASSHDRGAYEQYF. CDR3 nucleotides: TGCGCCAGCAGCCACGACAGGGGGGCCTACGAGCAGTACTTC.

The chain recombines TRBV28 with TRBJ1-1; D remains unclear. The CDR3 has 14 residues. Germline CDR1 reads MDHEN; CDR2 reads SYDVKM. Between the trimmed V and J ends, which lost 3 bases and 1 base, there was a span of 9 bases. The CDR3 coding sequence is TGTGCCAGCAGTTTGATTGTGAGGAACACTGAAGCTTTCTTT. It specifies CASSLIVRNTEAFF.

The chain links TRBV4-1 to TRBJ1-5; no firm D call. Trimming stripped 3 bases from V and 2 bases from J, with 17 bases between. CDR1 and CDR2 (germline): MGHRA, YSYEKL. The CDR3 consists of 17 residues. CDR3 nucleotides: TGCGCCAGCAGCCACGATCTCGAGGGATTAGGCAATCAGCCCCAGCATTTT. Protein: CASSHDLEGLGNQPQHF.